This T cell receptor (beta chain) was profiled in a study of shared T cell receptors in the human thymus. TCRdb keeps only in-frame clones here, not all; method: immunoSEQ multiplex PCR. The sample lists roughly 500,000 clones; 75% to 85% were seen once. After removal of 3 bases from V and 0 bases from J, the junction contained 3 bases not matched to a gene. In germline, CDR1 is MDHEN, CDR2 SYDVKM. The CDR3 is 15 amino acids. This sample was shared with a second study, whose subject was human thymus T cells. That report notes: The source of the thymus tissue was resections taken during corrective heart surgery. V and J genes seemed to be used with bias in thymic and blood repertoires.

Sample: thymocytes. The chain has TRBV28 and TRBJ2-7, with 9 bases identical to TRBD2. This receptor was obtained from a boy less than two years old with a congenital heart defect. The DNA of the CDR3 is TGTGCCAGCAGTTTCGCGGGAGGGATCTCCTACGAGCAGTACTTC. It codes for CASSFAGGISYEQYF.